This paragraph reports one T cell receptor beta chain. Its antigen is not known. Roughly 99,000 TCR templates were assayed per sample. The method was immunoSEQ multiplex PCR; TCRdb's version includes in-frame clones alone and lacks a portion of them. The profile shows roughly 26,000 clones, around 80% of them singletons. These data belong to a study of siplizumab effects on memory and regulatory T cells. Findings and caveats of the study: Solely a minor proportion of alloreactive clones could be assigned to unstimulated subsets. Siplizumab led to significantly less abundant alloreactive sequences that could be traced back to unstimulated CD4+ memory cells. Greater diversity than memory cells seemed evident in naive T cells, which also appeared to be major alloresponse contributors.

V gave up 1 base and J gave up 1 base, with 17 bases separating them. Germline-derived CDR1 and CDR2 are GTSNPN and SVGIG (reference sequence). This CDR3 has 16 residues. The V call is TRBV30, the J call TRBJ2-7, with D possibly called TRBD1 or TRBD2 (6 bases each). The TCR originated in a human donor in good health. Sequencing used memory CD4+ T cells sorted from blood. CDR3 nucleotide sequence: TGTGCCTGGAGTGCCTACAAGGGGGGAAGATCCTACGAGCAGTACTTC. Translated: CAWSAYKGGRSYEQYF.